The TCR beta chain under discussion was sequenced for a study of identical twins. Carrying unique molecular identifiers, the cDNA also gained a universal primer site through template switching. A single record per CDR3 protein comes from TCRdb applying MiXCR to the 5' RACE reads. The sample lists 450,000 to 500,000 distinct CDR3 sequences, more than 13% seen once, with about 1% in the top ten. In regard to this clonotype: Its specificity is unknown.

Study-wide points: For cord blood, abundant beta clonotypes had fewer insertions, unlike memory repertoires, which showed none. Conclusions came from cross-sectional statistical analysis, not from following the same donors.

The same specimen was also included in a second study, on yellow fever vaccine responses in identical twins. Turning to that study: A vaccine T cell response that seemed partly convergent and partly personalized was reported in twins.

The sequence was collected from a woman younger than 30 in good health. Sequenced: CD4+ T cells sorted from blood.

In DNA form, the CDR3 reads TGTGCCTGGAGTGTACTGGCGTCTAGCTGGTGGGCAGATACGCAGTATTTT. This sequence encodes CAWSVLASSWWADTQYF. The chain employs TRBV30 and TRBJ2-3, with a weak D call TRBD2 (5 bases). V gave up 0 bases and J gave up 4 bases, with 20 bases separating them. This CDR3 has 17 amino acids. The germline gives CDR1 GTSNPN, CDR2 SVGIG (reference sequence).